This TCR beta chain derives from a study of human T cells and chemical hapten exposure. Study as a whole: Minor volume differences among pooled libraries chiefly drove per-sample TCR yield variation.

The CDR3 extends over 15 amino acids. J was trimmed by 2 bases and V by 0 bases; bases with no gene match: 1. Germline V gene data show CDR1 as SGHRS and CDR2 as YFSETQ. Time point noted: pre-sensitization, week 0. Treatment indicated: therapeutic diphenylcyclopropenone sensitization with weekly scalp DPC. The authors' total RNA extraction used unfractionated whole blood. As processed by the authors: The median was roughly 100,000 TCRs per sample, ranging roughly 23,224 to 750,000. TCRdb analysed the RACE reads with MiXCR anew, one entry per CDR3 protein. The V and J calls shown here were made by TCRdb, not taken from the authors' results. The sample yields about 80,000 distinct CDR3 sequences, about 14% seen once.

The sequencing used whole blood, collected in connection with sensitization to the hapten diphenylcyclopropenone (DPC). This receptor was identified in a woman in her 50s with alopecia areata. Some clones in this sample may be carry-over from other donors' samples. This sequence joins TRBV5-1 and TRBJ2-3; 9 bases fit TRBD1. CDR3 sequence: CASSLGDRDTDTQYF. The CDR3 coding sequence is TGCGCCAGCAGCTTGGGGGACAGGGACACAGATACGCAGTATTTT.